The rows below give T cell receptor beta chains drawn from one sample of a study of blood T cell repertoires in COVID-19. The assay was immunoSEQ multiplex PCR, and TCRdb's table has in-frame clones only and misses some. The data contain 200,000 to 300,000 clones, approximately 90% of them singletons. The sequenced sample consisted of PBMCs or T cells enriched from blood (not recorded which). Receptors originate from a man aged 35 to 55 who had recovered from COVID-19. Both conserved end residues are part of each CDR3.

CDR3 protein: CASSPTSGGTGELFF
CDR3 length: 15
V gene: TRBV11-2

CDR3 protein: CASSLTLGNTGELFF
CDR3 length: 15
V gene: TRBV18

CDR3 protein: CASSLGVAENSYNEQFF
CDR3 length: 17
V gene: TRBV7-6

CDR3 protein: CASSRVSDGYTF
CDR3 length: 12
V gene: TRBV3-1/TRBV3-2

CDR3 protein: CASSQAPRELPSGANVLTF
CDR3 length: 19
V gene: TRBV3-1/TRBV3-2

CDR3 protein: CSVPFQGFTNYGYTF
CDR3 length: 15
V gene: TRBV29-1

CDR3 protein: CASSLPGLGPGELFF
CDR3 length: 15
V gene: TRBV3-1/TRBV3-2

CDR3 protein: CASRRGGQETQYF
CDR3 length: 13
V gene: TRBV11-2

CDR3 protein: CASSPGHSSYEQYF
CDR3 length: 14
V gene: TRBV4-1

CDR3 protein: CASSSGLAGGKFYEQYF
CDR3 length: 17
V gene: TRBV14

CDR3 protein: CASTPTGGNQPQHF
CDR3 length: 14
V gene: TRBV6-2/TRBV6-3

CDR3 protein: CASSLYRVSSYEQYF
CDR3 length: 15
V gene: TRBV7-2

CDR3 protein: CASGLGTQGNTIYF
CDR3 length: 14
V gene: TRBV12-5

CDR3 protein: CASSGELNTGELFF
CDR3 length: 14
V gene: TRBV6-4

CDR3 protein: CASSQARPRTSGSQRRTGELFF
CDR3 length: 22
V gene: TRBV4-3

CDR3 protein: CASSQVPEVSYNEQFF
CDR3 length: 16
V gene: TRBV4-1

CDR3 protein: CASSLVDRGRETQYF
CDR3 length: 15
V gene: TRBV7-9